This T cell receptor beta chain was found in a study of blood T cell repertoires in COVID-19. Whole-study context: Specimens from acute and convalescent COVID-19 originated in the United States, Italy and Spain. PBMCs, B-cell-depleted T cells, or T cells were the source of the cDNA or gDNA that made up the material.

V lost 3 bases to trimming and J lost 2 bases, with 8 bases between them. This CDR3 has 13 amino acids. CDR1 SGHAT and CDR2 FQNNGV come from the germline V gene. Methods used by the authors: Nucleated cell number was recorded as an estimate derived from reference gene primer amplification. Clones were sequenced by immunoSEQ multiplex PCR, and TCRdb holds only the in-frame ones, with some missing. The V and J calls and clone size were taken over from that table, and D and trimming were inferred from the DNA. This table holds approximately 150,000 clones, around 84% found once. The chain couples TRBV11-2 to TRBJ2-7, with D hard to call. The sample was peripheral blood. This TCR derives from a woman aged 55 to 70 with acute or convalescent COVID-19. DNA for the CDR3: TGTGCCAGCAGCTTCACCAGGACCTACGAGCAGTACTTC. It yields the protein CASSFTRTYEQYF.